The entry below gives a single T cell receptor beta chain sequence along with its context. What it binds is unknown. The samples, holding 1-10 million cryopreserved PBMC, were thawed before DNA extraction was carried out. CDR3 length equals 15 residues. Germline V gives CDR1 SGDLS, CDR2 YYNGEE. The J segment lost 6 bases and the V segment lost 3 bases, leaving 3 bases of the junction unmatched. The sample is drawn from a study of long-term antiretroviral therapy in people with HIV. Study-wide results and limits: Repertoires in HIV (unlike those of controls) had narrower CDR3 length ranges. ART adherence, viral resistance and therapy changes were undocumented. Clones expanded before ART dominated the repertoire at all time points.

Runs used v3.0 of the immunoSEQ assay and were done at survey level. The repertoire was sequenced with immunoSEQ multiplex PCR; TCRdb's copy has only in-frame clones and lacks some. The sample carries 21,000 or so clones, 80% to 90% recorded once. This receptor was identified in a woman aged 45 to 65 with HIV. The rearrangement links TRBV9 to TRBJ2-3; 14 bases align to TRBD2. The sample here was unsorted PBMCs, taken about 2.7 years after starting antiretroviral therapy. This chain's CDR3 is CASSAGTSGGDTQYF. The CDR3 nucleotides are TGTGCCAGCAGCGCCGGGACTAGCGGGGGTGATACGCAGTATTTT.